The 11 T cell receptor beta chains given below trace back to one sample, sequenced in a study of identical twins. In TCRdb, the 5' RACE reads were re-called with MiXCR into one record per CDR3 protein. The sample contains about 720,000 distinct CDR3 sequences, 15% to 20% of which appear only once. The same sample was also used in a study of T cells expressing NK-cell markers.

Sequencing was carried out using PBMCs. The receptors here all came from a woman under 30 in good health.

This clonotype was picked up a small number of times. This rearrangement joins TRBV4-3 to TRBJ2-7; no firm D call. CDR1 and CDR2 from the germline V gene are LGHNA and YSLEER. Trimming pared 1 base from V and 5 bases from J, leaving 6 bases between. This CDR3 is built from 12 residues. As DNA, the CDR3 is TGCGCCAGCAGCCAAGGGTATGACGAGCAGTACTTC. Its translation: CASSQGYDEQYF.

There are a few counts of this clonotype. The chain carries TRBV20-1 and TRBJ2-1; D may correspond to TRBD1 or TRBD2 (6 bases each). There are 13 residues in the CDR3. Germline V gene sequence: CDR1 DFQATT, CDR2 SNEGSKA (reference sequence). Deletions cut 3 bases from V and 12 bases from J, with 18 bases between. The CDR3 nucleotides are TGCAGTGCTAGTTACGGGGGCGGAGTGGGGCAGTTCTTC. Encoded protein: CSASYGGGVGQFF.

In its sample, this clonotype was seen many times. The chain employs TRBV7-9 and TRBJ1-1; D not certain. The CDR3 has 15 amino acids. Germline V gene data show CDR1 as SEHNR and CDR2 as FQNEAQ (reference sequence). V was shortened by 3 bases and J by 1 base, with 12 bases between the two germline ends. The CDR3 sequence: CASSFQLTRNTEAFF. As DNA, the CDR3 is TGTGCCAGCAGCTTCCAACTGACTCGGAACACTGAAGCTTTCTTT.

This clonotype occurred a few times. The germline gene is not matched at one end of the junction; a read error may be the cause. The rearrangement uses TRBV5-6 and TRBJ2-5; D may be TRBD2 (6 bases). From germline, CDR1 is SGHDT and CDR2 YYEEEE. The CDR3 is made up of 11 amino acids. The CDR3 sequence: CASSSGEAQYF. CDR3 sequence (DNA): TGTGCCAGCAGCTCGGGAGAGGCCCAGTACTTC. The entire variable domain, with the rest obtained from reference TRBV5-6 and TRBJ2-5, is as follows: DAGVTQSPTHLIKTRGQQVTLRCSPKSGHDTVSWYQQALGQGPQFIFQYYEEEERQRGNFPDRFSGHQFPNYSSELNVNALLLGDSALYLCASSSGEAQYFGPGTRLLVL.

This clonotype was recorded a few times. The rearrangement uses TRBV5-6 and TRBJ2-3; TRBD2 agrees at 7 bases. With 4 bases clipped from V and 2 bases from J, the junction kept 4 bases outside the gene matches. This CDR3 comprises 14 residues. Germline CDR1 SGHDT, CDR2 YYEEEE. CDR3 amino acids: CASSLSGLTDTQYF. CDR3 in DNA: TGTGCCAGCAGCCTTAGCGGGCTCACAGATACGCAGTATTTT.

The rearrangement uses TRBV20-1 and TRBJ2-5, with a tentative D call TRBD1 (5 bases). The germline V and J ends were trimmed by 0 bases and 1 base, with 12 bases remaining between them. The CDR3 contains 15 residues. Germline V gene data show CDR1 as DFQATT and CDR2 as SNEGSKA (reference sequence). The CDR3: CSARDGRQGQETQYF. CDR3 bases: TGCAGTGCTAGAGATGGGCGCCAGGGCCAAGAGACCCAGTACTTC.

The genes are TRBV20-1 and TRBJ1-6; D gene uncertain. V was pared by 5 bases and J by 8 bases, with 13 bases between. CDR3 length: 13 residues. The germline V gene has CDR1 DFQATT and CDR2 SNEGSKA (reference sequence). CDR3 sequence (DNA): TGCAGTGCTGTCTTTCGTGGTGATTCACCCCTCCACTTT. Translating gives CSAVFRGDSPLHF.

The sample holds a few counts of this clonotype. J is TRBJ2-5 and V is TRBV20-1; 11 bases are shared with TRBD1. The V gene's germline CDR1 is DFQATT and CDR2 SNEGSKA (reference sequence). V trimming: 3 bases; J trimming: 4 bases; junction bases outside the gene matches: 10. This CDR3 is 16 amino acids long. Here the CDR3 DNA reads TGCAGTGCTAGCCCCAGCCGGGACAGGGGGGGAGAGACCCAGTACTTC. This translates into CSASPSRDRGGETQYF.

This clonotype was seen a few times. The chain uses TRBV19 and TRBJ2-1; TRBD1 or TRBD2 may be the D gene (5 bases each). The V and J ends lost 3 bases and 10 bases respectively, with 7 bases between them. Per the germline V gene, CDR1 is LNHDA and CDR2 is SQIVND (reference sequence). CDR3 length: 11 amino acids. CDR3: CASSMGREQFF. The CDR3 coding sequence is TGTGCCAGTAGTATGGGACGAGAGCAGTTCTTC.

The chain joins TRBV5-1 to TRBJ1-1; TRBD1 is a possible D gene (5 bases). V lost 5 bases and J lost 3, with 11 bases in between. This CDR3 spans 13 amino acids. CDR1 is SGHRS, CDR2 YFSETQ, per germline. CDR3 amino acids: CASRLGVDTEAFF. The CDR3 DNA sequence: TGCGCCAGCAGGTTAGGGGTTGACACTGAAGCTTTCTTT.

This clonotype came up a few times. The rearrangement joins TRBV20-1 to TRBJ2-4, with D perhaps TRBD2 (7 bases). V lost 1 base, J lost 8 bases, and 12 bases lay in between. The germline V gene has CDR1 DFQATT and CDR2 SNEGSKA (reference sequence). The CDR3 consists of 13 residues. CDR3: CSARALGGDIQYF. CDR3 nucleotide sequence: TGCAGTGCTAGAGCCTTAGGGGGGGACATTCAGTACTTC.